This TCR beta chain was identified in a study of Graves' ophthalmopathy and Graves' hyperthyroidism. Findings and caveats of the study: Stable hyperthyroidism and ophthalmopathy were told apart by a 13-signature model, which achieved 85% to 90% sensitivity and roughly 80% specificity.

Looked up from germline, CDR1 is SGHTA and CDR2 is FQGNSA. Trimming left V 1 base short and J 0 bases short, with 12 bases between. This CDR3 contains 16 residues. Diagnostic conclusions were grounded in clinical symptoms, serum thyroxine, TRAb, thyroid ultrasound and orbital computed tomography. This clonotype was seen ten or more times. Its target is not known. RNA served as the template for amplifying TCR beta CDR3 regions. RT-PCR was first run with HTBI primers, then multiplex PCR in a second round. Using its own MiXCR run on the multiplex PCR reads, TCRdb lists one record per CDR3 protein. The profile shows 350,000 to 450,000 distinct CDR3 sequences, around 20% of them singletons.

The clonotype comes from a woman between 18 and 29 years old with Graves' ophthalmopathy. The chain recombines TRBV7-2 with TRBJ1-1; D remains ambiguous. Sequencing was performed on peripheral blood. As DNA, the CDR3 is TGTGCCAGCAGCTTAGTTGTAGGCGGCCTGAACACTGAAGCTTTCTTT. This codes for CASSLVVGGLNTEAFF.